This entry lists 2 T cell receptor beta chains sequenced from one sample in a study of identical twins (TCRdb year 2016). The receptor library was made with 5' RACE. These reads were obtained on an Illumina HiSeq 2000. TCRdb applied fastp at Q25 and MiXCR to the public reads, then kept only in-frame beta chains. Duplicate CDR3 protein sequences are folded into a single record with the most common DNA and genes. The sample has around 370,000 distinct CDR3 sequences on record, around 9.7% of them singletons. The ten largest account for under 9.5% of the sample. Sequencing was performed on naive T cells sorted from blood. The cell subset or site label here, explained by the study, means: cells isolated with a human naive T-cell isolation kit. The receptor set was obtained from a woman in her forties or fifties in good health.

The chain joins TRBV7-2 to TRBJ2-1, with 15 bases matching TRBD2. The length of the CDR3 is 21 residues. The V gene end was trimmed by 4 bases and the J gene end by 4 bases; junction bases not matched to a gene: 17. Germline values: CDR1 SGHTA, CDR2 FQGNSA. The DNA for the CDR3 is TGTGCCAGCAGCTCGCCAAGACGGACTAGCGGGAGGGCCGGGAGGTACAATGAGCAGTTCTTC. It translates to CASSSPRRTSGRAGRYNEQFF.

This clonotype appeared many times. This rearrangement joins TRBV12-3 or TRBV12-4 to TRBJ1-5; 8 bases map to TRBD1. The V and J ends lost 4 bases and 5 bases, in that order; junction bases with no gene match: 4. This CDR3 has 14 residues. CDR3 nucleotides: TGTGCCAGCAGTTATGGACAGGGCGATCAGCCCCAGCATTTT. This translates into CASSYGQGDQPQHF.